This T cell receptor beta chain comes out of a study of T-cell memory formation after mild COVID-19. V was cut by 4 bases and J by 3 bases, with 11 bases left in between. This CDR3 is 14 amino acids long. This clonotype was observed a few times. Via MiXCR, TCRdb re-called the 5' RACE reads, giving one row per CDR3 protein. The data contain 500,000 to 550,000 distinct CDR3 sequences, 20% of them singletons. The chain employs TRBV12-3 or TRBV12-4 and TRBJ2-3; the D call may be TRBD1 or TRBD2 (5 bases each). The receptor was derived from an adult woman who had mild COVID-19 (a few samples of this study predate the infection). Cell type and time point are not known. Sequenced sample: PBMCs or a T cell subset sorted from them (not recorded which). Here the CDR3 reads CASSSGPKTDTQYF. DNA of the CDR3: TGTGCCAGCAGTTCGGGACCGAAGACAGATACGCAGTATTTT.